These T cell receptor beta chains were read from a single sample in a study of CD8 T cells in ankylosing spondylitis. TCRdb re-analysed the 5' RACE reads in MiXCR, keeping a single row per CDR3 protein. The table shows hundreds of thousands of distinct CDR3 sequences, with roughly a quarter occurring only once. The sequencing sample was made of blood, either unsorted or a sorted T cell fraction (not recorded which). The receptors come from a male donor with ankylosing spondylitis. Both conserved end residues are part of each CDR3. A D gene is named only where the DNA matches it firmly. Only part of the rows carry a size: once, few, many, or a class if the clone is expanded.

.,TRBJ2-3,15,TRBV9,.,TGTGCCAGCAGCGTAGGGTGGGCAGTCACAGATACGCAGTATTTT,CASSVGWAVTDTQYF
.,TRBJ2-3,15,TRBV20-1,few,TGCAGTGCTAGAGTGGGCGGGATCAGCACAGATACGCAGTATTTT,CSARVGGISTDTQYF
TRBD2,TRBJ2-1,15,TRBV29-1,.,TGCAGCGTTCCTAGCGGTTGGGGCTCCTACAATGAGCAGTTCTTC,CSVPSGWGSYNEQFF
.,TRBJ2-1,16,TRBV7-8,.,TGTGCCAGCAGCTTAGGGGGTGCCCAGACCTACAATGAGCAGTTCTTC,CASSLGGAQTYNEQFF
.,TRBJ1-2,13,TRBV12-3/TRBV12-4,.,TGTGCCAGCGGGACCGGCAAAGGGTATGACTACACCTTC,CASGTGKGYDYTF
.,TRBJ2-5,16,TRBV7-6,.,TGTGCCAGCAGCTTACCGGGCAGTGGAACCCAAGAGACCCAGTACTTC,CASSLPGSGTQETQYF
.,TRBJ1-5,16,TRBV20-1,.,TGCAGTGCTAGAGATGGGAGGGGGGCCGGTAATCAGCCCCAGCATTTT,CSARDGRGAGNQPQHF
.,TRBJ1-2,13,TRBV5-1,.,TGCGCCAGCAGCTTAAGTGTATACTATGGCTACACCTTC,CASSLSVYYGYTF
.,TRBJ2-1,12,TRBV29-1,many,TGCAGCGTTGAAGATCAGGGCAATGAGCAGTTCTTC,CSVEDQGNEQFF
.,TRBJ1-4,16,TRBV4-1,.,TGCGCCAGCAGCCAAGTGCGGGGAGCAGGTGTAGAAAAACTGTTTTTT,CASSQVRGAGVEKLFF
TRBD1,TRBJ1-4,13,TRBV6-1,.,TGTGCCAGCAGAAAGCAGGGGGGCGAAAAACTGTTTTTT,CASRKQGGEKLFF
.,TRBJ2-3,14,TRBV2,.,TGTGCCAGCAGTGAAGGGACTGGGAGGGATACGCAGTATTTT,CASSEGTGRDTQYF
TRBD1,TRBJ2-4,15,TRBV19,once,TGTGCCAGTAGTCCCCTGGACAGGGTTGGAAACATTCAGTACTTC,CASSPLDRVGNIQYF
TRBD1,TRBJ2-3,15,TRBV7-2,.,TGTGCCAGCAGCACAAACCTACAGGGGAGCGATACGCAGTATTTT,CASSTNLQGSDTQYF
TRBD1,TRBJ1-5,18,TRBV11-2,.,TGTGCCAGCAGCTTAGAGATCAGGGGGCAAATAGACAATCAGCCCCAGCATTTT,CASSLEIRGQIDNQPQHF
TRBD2,TRBJ2-1,14,TRBV20-1,few,TGCAGTGCTGGGACTAGCGGTCCTCGCAATGAGCAGTTCTTC,CSAGTSGPRNEQFF
.,TRBJ1-2,16,TRBV27,.,TGTGCCAGCAGTTTATCGCGGGGGCGATCCAACTATGGCTACACCTTC,CASSLSRGRSNYGYTF
.,TRBJ1-5,13,TRBV15,few,TGTGCCACCAGCAGACAGTTCAATCAGCCCCAGCATTTT,CATSRQFNQPQHF
TRBD2,TRBJ2-1,14,TRBV7-2,few,TGTGCCAGCAGCTTACGGGAGGGGAGCGATGAGCAGTTCTTC,CASSLREGSDEQFF
.,TRBJ1-3,12,TRBV14,few,TGTGCCAGCAGCAGGCGCCAAAACACCATATATTTT,CASSRRQNTIYF
.,TRBJ1-4,15,TRBV5-1,.,TGCGCCAGCAGCTTACAGGGCCCCCCTAATGAAAAACTGTTTTTT,CASSLQGPPNEKLFF
.,TRBJ2-2,16,TRBV6-5,.,TGTGCCAGCAGTTACTCATATTTGACGAACACCGGGGAGCTGTTTTTT,CASSYSYLTNTGELFF
.,TRBJ2-1,11,TRBV6-5,.,TGTGCCAGCAGTTACTCCGCGGAGCAGTTCTTC,CASSYSAEQFF
.,TRBJ2-5,12,TRBV5-1,.,TGCGCCAGCAGACCGGAAGCGGAGACCCAGTACTTC,CASRPEAETQYF
.,TRBJ2-2,14,TRBV11-2,.,TGTGCCAGCAGCTTAGAAGACGGGAGAGGGGAGCTGTTTTTT,CASSLEDGRGELFF
.,TRBJ2-1,15,TRBV18,few,TGTGCCAGCTCAGGGACTCAAGACTCCTACAATGAGCAGTTCTTC,CASSGTQDSYNEQFF
.,TRBJ1-3,13,TRBV2,few,TGTGCCTCACCGGGACAAACTGGAAACACCATATATTTT,CASPGQTGNTIYF
.,TRBJ1-1,16,TRBV4-1,many,TGCGCCAGCAGCCAAGCGAGGGGTCTGGCGAACACTGAAGCTTTCTTT,CASSQARGLANTEAFF
.,TRBJ2-1,15,TRBV11-3,.,TGTGCCAGCAGCTTAAGAAACGGGATCTACAATGAGCAGTTCTTC,CASSLRNGIYNEQFF
.,TRBJ1-2,15,TRBV6-1,.,TGTGCCAGCAGTCCTCGGGGTCTGGAACTCTATGGCTACACCTTC,CASSPRGLELYGYTF
.,TRBJ2-1,14,TRBV20-1,few,TGCAGTGCTAGAAGCAGGGCTCTGGGCAATGAGCAGTTCTTC,CSARSRALGNEQFF
.,TRBJ2-6,16,TRBV7-9,.,TGTGCCAGCAGCTTAGGCGAGGCTCGGGGGGCCAACGTCCTGACTTTC,CASSLGEARGANVLTF
.,TRBJ2-1,14,TRBV2,.,TGTGCCAGCAGGCAGACAGGAGGGGCCAATGAGCAGTTCTTC,CASRQTGGANEQFF
TRBD2,TRBJ2-2,15,TRBV4-2,once,TGTGCCAGCAGCGGCGGGGGGGGGGACACCGGGGAGCTGTTTTTT,CASSGGGGDTGELFF
.,TRBJ1-4,12,TRBV28,.,TGTGCCAGCAGGGGGGTTGACGAAAAACTGTTTTTT,CASRGVDEKLFF
TRBD2,TRBJ2-3,15,TRBV20-1,.,TGCAGTGCTCAACGGACTAGCGGATACACAGATACGCAGTATTTT,CSAQRTSGYTDTQYF
.,TRBJ2-1,13,TRBV5-1,few,TGCGCCAGCAGCTTGGACAGGGCCCATGAGCAGTTCTTC,CASSLDRAHEQFF
TRBD2,TRBJ2-5,15,TRBV11-2,few,TGTGCCAGCAGTCATAGCGGGAGGGCCGGGGAGACCCAGTACTTC,CASSHSGRAGETQYF